This section outlines one TCR beta chain sequence together with its context. This sample is drawn from a study of OX40 agonist ivuxolimab in advanced cancers. Generated by immunoSEQ multiplex PCR, the TCRdb table keeps only in-frame clones and is missing some. The sample holds around 35,000 clones; about 78% are singletons and the top ten take more than 10%. The input for sequencing was CD4+ or CD8+ T cells sorted from blood, taken in a trial of the OX40 agonist ivuxolimab. The clonotype comes from an adult with an advanced solid tumor such as melanoma, head and neck, liver or kidney cancer.

The CDR3 DNA reads as TGTGCCAGCCCAGGGGATGGGACTAGCGGGAGTAGGTACATTCAGTACTTC. This codes for CASPGDGTSGSRYIQYF. The chain links TRBV21-1 to TRBJ2-4; TRBD2 is the table's D call, not checked against the DNA. TRBV21-1 is a documented pseudogene. The CDR3 spans 17 residues.